This T cell receptor (beta chain) was identified in a study of shared clonotypes between healthy human individuals. Adult donors, all healthy and HIV-negative, had no recent acute infections or vaccinations. Repertoires were generated with immunoSEQ multiplex PCR, while TCRdb's copy carries only in-frame clones and drops some. Among a few million clones listed, over 90% were seen once. This CDR3 contains 13 residues. The germline gives CDR1 SNHLY, CDR2 FYNNEI. V lost 7 bases and J 5 bases, leaving 11 bases between the germline ends. The TCR was taken from a man between 18 and 29 years old in good health. Some clones in this sample may be carry-over from other donors' samples. The chain uses TRBV2 and TRBJ1-4; D not resolved. Sequencing input: naive CD4+ T cells from PBMCs. Subset specified: CD45RA+ positively selected. For the CDR3, the DNA is TGTGCCAGCATACGGCAAAGGAATGAAAAACTGTTTTTT. It is translated as CASIRQRNEKLFF.